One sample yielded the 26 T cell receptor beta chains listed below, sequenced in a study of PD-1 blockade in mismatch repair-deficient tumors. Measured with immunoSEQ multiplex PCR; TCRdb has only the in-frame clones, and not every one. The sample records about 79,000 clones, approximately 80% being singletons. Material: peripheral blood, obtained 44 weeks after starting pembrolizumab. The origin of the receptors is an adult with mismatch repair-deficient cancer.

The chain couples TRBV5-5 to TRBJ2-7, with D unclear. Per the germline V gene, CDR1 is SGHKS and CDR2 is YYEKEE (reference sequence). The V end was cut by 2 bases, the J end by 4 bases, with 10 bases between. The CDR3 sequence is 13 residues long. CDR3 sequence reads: CASSLYYEYEQYF. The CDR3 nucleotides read TGTGCCAGCAGCTTATACTATGAGTACGAGCAGTACTTC. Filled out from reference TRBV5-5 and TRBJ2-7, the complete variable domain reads DAGVTQSPTHLIKTRGQQVTLRCSPISGHKSVSWYQQVLGQGPQFIFQYYEKEERGRGNFPDRFSARQFPNYSSELNVNALLLGDSALYLCASSLYYEYEQYFGPGTRLTVT.

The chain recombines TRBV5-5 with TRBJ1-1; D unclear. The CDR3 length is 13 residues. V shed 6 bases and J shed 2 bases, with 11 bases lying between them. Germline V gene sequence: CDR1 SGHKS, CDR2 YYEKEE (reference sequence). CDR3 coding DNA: TGTGCCAGCACCCATGACCTTAACACTGAAGCTTTCTTT. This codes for CASTHDLNTEAFF. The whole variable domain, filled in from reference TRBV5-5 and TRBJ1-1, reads DAGVTQSPTHLIKTRGQQVTLRCSPISGHKSVSWYQQVLGQGPQFIFQYYEKEERGRGNFPDRFSARQFPNYSSELNVNALLLGDSALYLCASTHDLNTEAFFGQGTRLTVV.

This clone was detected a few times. The CDR3 DNA reads as TGTGCCAGCAGGGGTGGCAGGGTAATCTCCGGCTACACCTTC. Protein product: CASRGGRVISGYTF. The chain couples TRBV6-5 to TRBJ1-2, with D maybe TRBD1 (5 bases). The CDR3 is 14 amino acids. Trimming took 6 bases from V and 8 from J, leaving 19 bases between them. Germline assignment: CDR1 MNHEY and CDR2 SVGAGI.

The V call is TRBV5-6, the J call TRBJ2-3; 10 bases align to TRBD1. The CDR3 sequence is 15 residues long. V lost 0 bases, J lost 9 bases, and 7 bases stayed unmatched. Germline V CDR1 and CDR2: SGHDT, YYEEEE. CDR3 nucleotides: TGTGCCAGCAGCTTGGGACAGGGGGCCCTCGGCACGCAGTATTTT. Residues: CASSLGQGALGTQYF.

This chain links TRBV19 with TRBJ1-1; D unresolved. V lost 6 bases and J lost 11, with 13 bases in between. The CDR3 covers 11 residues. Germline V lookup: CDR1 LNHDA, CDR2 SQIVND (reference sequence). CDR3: CASRRSPLAFF. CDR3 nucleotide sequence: TGTGCCAGTAGAAGGTCTCCGCTTGCTTTCTTT.

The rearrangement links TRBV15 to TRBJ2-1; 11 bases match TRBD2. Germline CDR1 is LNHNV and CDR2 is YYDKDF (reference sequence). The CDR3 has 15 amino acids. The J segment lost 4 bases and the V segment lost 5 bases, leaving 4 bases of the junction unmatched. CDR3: CATSPTSGRYNEQFF. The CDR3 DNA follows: TGTGCCACCAGCCCTACTAGCGGGAGATACAATGAGCAGTTCTTC. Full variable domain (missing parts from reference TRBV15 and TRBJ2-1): DAMVIQNPRYQVTQFGKPVTLSCSQTLNHNVMYWYQQKSSQAPKLLFHYYDKDFNNEADTPDNFQSRRPNTSFCFLDIRSPGLGDTAMYLCATSPTSGRYNEQFFGPGTRLTVL.

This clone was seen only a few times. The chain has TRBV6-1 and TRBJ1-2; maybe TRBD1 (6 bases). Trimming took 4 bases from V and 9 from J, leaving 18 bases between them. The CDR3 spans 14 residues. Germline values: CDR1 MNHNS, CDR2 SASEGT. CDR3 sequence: CASSGNFGRGSYTF. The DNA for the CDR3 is TGTGCCAGCAGTGGGAATTTCGGCAGGGGTAGCTACACCTTC.

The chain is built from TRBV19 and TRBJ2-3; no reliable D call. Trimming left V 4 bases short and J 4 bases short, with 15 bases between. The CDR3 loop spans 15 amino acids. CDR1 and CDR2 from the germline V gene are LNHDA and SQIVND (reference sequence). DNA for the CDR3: TGTGCCAGTAGTAATACACCCCGTCCCGCAGATACGCAGTATTTT. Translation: CASSNTPRPADTQYF.

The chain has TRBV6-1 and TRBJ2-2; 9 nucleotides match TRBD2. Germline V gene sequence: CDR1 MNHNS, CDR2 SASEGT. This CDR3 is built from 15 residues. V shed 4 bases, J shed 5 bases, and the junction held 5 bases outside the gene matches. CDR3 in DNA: TGTGCCAGCAGTGCTAGCGGGGCGGGAACCGGGGAGCTGTTTTTT. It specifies CASSASGAGTGELFF.

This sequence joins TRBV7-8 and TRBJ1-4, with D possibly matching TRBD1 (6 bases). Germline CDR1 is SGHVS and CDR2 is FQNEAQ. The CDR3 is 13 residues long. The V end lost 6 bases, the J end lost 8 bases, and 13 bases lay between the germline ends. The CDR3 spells CASSYRAGEKLFF. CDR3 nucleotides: TGTGCCAGCAGTTACAGGGCCGGGGAAAAACTGTTTTTT.

CDR3 sequence (DNA): TGTGCCAGCAGCCTACAGACGGAAGGGCAGTACTTC. It is translated as CASSLQTEGQYF. The chain joins TRBV11-3 to TRBJ2-7; unclear D gene. This CDR3 contains 12 residues. The germline CDR1 and CDR2 sequences are SGHNT and YENEEA. V gave up 5 bases and J gave up 9 bases, with 14 bases separating them.

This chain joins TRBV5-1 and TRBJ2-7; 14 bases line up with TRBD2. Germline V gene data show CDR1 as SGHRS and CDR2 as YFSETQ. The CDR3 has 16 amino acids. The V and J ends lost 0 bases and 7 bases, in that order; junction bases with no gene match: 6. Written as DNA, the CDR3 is TGCGCCAGCAGCTTGGCTGGACTAGCGGGAGGCTGGGAGCAGTACTTC. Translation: CASSLAGLAGGWEQYF.

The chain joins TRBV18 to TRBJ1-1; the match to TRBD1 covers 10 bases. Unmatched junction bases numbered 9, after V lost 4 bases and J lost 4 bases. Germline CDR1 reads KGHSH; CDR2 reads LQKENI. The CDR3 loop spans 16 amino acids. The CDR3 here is CASSQTGTGVGTEAFF. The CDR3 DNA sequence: TGTGCCAGCTCACAAACCGGGACAGGGGTCGGCACTGAAGCTTTCTTT. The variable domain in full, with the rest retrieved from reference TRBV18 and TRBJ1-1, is NAGVMQNPRHLVRRRGQEARLRCSPMKGHSHVYWYRQLPEEGLKFMVYLQKENIIDESGMPKERFSAEFPKEGPSILRIQQVVRGDSAAYFCASSQTGTGVGTEAFFGQGTRLTVV.

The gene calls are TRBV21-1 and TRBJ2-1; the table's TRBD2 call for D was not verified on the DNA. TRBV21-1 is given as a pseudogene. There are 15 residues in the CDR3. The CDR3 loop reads CASSNLGLMEWEQFF. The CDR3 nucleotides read TGTGCCAGCAGCAACCTGGGACTGATGGAATGGGAGCAGTTCTTC.

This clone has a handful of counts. The CDR3 region has the DNA TGTGCCAGCAGCCCAGACAGTTATGGCTACACCTTC. Amino acid sequence: CASSPDSYGYTF. The rearrangement uses TRBV6-5 and TRBJ1-2, with D tentatively TRBD1 (5 bases). The ends were cut back, 6 bases at V and 5 bases at J, with 10 bases in the middle. CDR3 length equals 12 residues. The V gene's germline CDR1 is MNHEY and CDR2 SVGAGI.

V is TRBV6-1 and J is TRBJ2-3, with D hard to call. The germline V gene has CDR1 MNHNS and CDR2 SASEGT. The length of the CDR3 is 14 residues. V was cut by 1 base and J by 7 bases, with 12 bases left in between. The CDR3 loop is CASSEGPPTNTQYF. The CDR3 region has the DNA TGTGCCAGCAGTGAAGGCCCCCCGACAAATACGCAGTATTTT.

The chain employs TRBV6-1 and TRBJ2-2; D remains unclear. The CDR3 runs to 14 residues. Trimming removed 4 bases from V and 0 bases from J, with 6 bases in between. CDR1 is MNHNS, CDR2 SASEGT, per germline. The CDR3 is CASSVAANTGELFF. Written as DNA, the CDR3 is TGTGCCAGCAGTGTCGCAGCGAACACCGGGGAGCTGTTTTTT.

The CDR3 DNA follows: TGTGCCACCAGCAGAGATCTAGGGACAGGGTACGAGCAGTACTTC. It is translated as CATSRDLGTGYEQYF. The chain is built from TRBV15 and TRBJ2-7; 9 positions match TRBD1. Germline V gives CDR1 LNHNV, CDR2 YYDKDF (reference sequence). The CDR3 extends over 15 amino acids. With 0 bases clipped from V and 4 bases from J, the junction kept 4 bases outside the gene matches.

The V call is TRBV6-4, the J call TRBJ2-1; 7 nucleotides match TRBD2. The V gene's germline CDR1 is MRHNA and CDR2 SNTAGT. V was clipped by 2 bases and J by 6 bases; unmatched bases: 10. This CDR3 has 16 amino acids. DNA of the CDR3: TGTGCCAGCAGTGACGCCTTGGGACGGGAGGTCAATGAGCAGTTCTTC. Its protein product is CASSDALGREVNEQFF.

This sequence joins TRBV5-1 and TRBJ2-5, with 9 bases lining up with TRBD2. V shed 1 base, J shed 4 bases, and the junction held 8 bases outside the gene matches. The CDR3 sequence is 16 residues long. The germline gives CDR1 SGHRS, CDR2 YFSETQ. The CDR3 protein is CASSLSGSGSSETQYF. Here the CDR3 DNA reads TGCGCCAGCAGCTTGAGTGGTAGCGGGAGTTCAGAGACCCAGTACTTC.

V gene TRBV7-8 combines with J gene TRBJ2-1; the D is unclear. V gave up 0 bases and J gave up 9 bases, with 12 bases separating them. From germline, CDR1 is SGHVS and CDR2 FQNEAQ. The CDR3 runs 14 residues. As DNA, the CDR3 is TGTGCCAGCAGCTTAGCCGGTTCATCTCTTGAGCAGTTCTTC. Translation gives CASSLAGSSLEQFF.

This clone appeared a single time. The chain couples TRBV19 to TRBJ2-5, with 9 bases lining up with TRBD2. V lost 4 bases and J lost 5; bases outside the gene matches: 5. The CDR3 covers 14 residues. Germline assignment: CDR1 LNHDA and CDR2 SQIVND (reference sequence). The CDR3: CASSNSGSRETQYF. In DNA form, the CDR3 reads TGTGCCAGTAGTAATAGCGGGAGTCGGGAGACCCAGTACTTC.

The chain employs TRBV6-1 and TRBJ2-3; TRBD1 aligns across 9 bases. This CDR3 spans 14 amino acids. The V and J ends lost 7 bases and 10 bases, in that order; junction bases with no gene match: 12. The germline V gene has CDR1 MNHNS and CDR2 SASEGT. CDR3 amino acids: CASTVGTGKFAQYF. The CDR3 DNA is TGTGCCAGCACGGTTGGGACAGGGAAGTTTGCGCAGTATTTT.

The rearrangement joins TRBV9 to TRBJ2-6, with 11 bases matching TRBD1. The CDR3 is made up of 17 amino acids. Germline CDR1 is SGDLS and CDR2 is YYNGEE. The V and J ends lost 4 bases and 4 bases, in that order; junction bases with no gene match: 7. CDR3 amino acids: CASSPRTGGTGANVLTF. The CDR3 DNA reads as TGTGCCAGCAGCCCTCGGACAGGGGGCACAGGGGCCAACGTCCTGACTTTC.

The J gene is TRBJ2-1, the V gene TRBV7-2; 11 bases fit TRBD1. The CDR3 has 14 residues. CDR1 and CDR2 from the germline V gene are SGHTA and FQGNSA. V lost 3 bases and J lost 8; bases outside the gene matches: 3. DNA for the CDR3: TGTGCCAGCAGCTTGGACAGGGGGCGGGATGAGCAGTTCTTC. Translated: CASSLDRGRDEQFF.

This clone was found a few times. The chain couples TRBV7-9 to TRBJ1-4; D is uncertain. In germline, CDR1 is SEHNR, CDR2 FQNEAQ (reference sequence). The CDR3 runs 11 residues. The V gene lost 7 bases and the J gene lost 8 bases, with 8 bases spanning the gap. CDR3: CASTLGEKLFF. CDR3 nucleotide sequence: TGTGCCAGCACCCTCGGGGAAAAACTGTTTTTT.